Below, one T cell receptor beta chain is given with its context. Its specificity is not known. No fewer than 7 million PBMCs went into each sample. The sample is drawn from a study of blood T cells in healthy people across ages. Together with a sample-barcoded 5' primer, a J-beta primer mix was included in a second PCR lasting roughly 6 to 12 cycles. TCRdb re-called the 5' RACE reads with MiXCR, one entry per CDR3 protein. The table shows over a million distinct CDR3 sequences, with around 59% occurring only once. This CDR3 has 16 amino acids. The trim removed 4 bases at V and 0 bases at J, leaving 9 bases unmatched. Germline CDR1 SGHRS, CDR2 YFSETQ. Study-wide findings and caveats: Shifts in expanded clonotypes may have been confounded by donor CMV status, which was unknown.

The TCR sequence derives from a man aged 18 to 35 in good health. The V call is TRBV5-1, the J call TRBJ2-7, with 8 bases that match TRBD2. Input material: blood. The DNA of the CDR3 is TGCGCCAGCAGCCCACTAGCGGCCCAGAGCTCCTACGAGCAGTACTTC. Translating gives CASSPLAAQSSYEQYF.